A single sample gave rise to the 16 T cell receptor beta chains below, sequenced in a study of shared clonotypes between healthy human individuals. Repertoires were generated with immunoSEQ multiplex PCR, while TCRdb's copy carries only in-frame clones and drops some. The profile covers 1,500,000 or so clones, with roughly 96% appearing a single time and about 1.2% taken by the ten largest. The sample was naive CD4+ T cells sorted from blood. Subset indicated: CD45RA+ positively selected. The receptors here all came from a man under 40 in good health.

The chain recombines TRBV11-2 with TRBJ2-7; D remains ambiguous. Germline CDR1 SGHAT, CDR2 FQNNGV. CDR3 length: 14 amino acids. V lost 5 bases and J 5 bases, leaving 16 bases between the germline ends. The CDR3 nucleotides read TGTGCCAGCAGCCCAGCGACCCCTCCCCACGAGCAGTACTTC. It specifies CASSPATPPHEQYF.

The chain joins TRBV30 to TRBJ1-3; 7 positions match TRBD1. CDR1 and CDR2 (germline): GTSNPN, SVGIG (reference sequence). With V trimmed by 2 bases and J by 13 bases, 8 bases remained unmatched. This CDR3 is built from 12 residues. DNA for the CDR3: TGTGCCTGGAGTCCCCGGACAGGCAAAATATATTTT. Translation: CAWSPRTGKIYF.

CDR3 nucleotide sequence: TGTGCCAGCAGCTTTCCCCGGGGAACCACTGAAGCTTTCTTT. This gives the protein CASSFPRGTTEAFF. The chain recombines TRBV7-9 with TRBJ1-1; D unclear. Germline V gives CDR1 SEHNR, CDR2 FQNEAQ (reference sequence). The CDR3 runs to 14 residues. Trimming cost V 3 bases and J 4 bases, with 12 bases left between them.

The chain is built from TRBV5-4 and TRBJ2-3; 8 nucleotides align to TRBD2. J gave up 2 bases and V 0 bases, and 2 bases lay outside the gene matches. This CDR3 spans 15 amino acids. Germline values: CDR1 SGHNT, CDR2 YYREEE (reference sequence). The CDR3 DNA follows: TGTGCCAGCAGCTTGGGCGGGGGGAACACAGATACGCAGTATTTT. This translates into CASSLGGGNTDTQYF.

The chain recombines TRBV5-6 with TRBJ2-7, with D possibly TRBD2 on 6 matching bases. V gave up 4 bases and J gave up 5 bases, with 19 bases separating them. CDR3 length: 15 residues. The V gene's germline CDR1 is SGHDT and CDR2 YYEEEE. The chain's CDR3 is CASSLLGRGDHEQYF. CDR3 DNA: TGTGCCAGCAGCCTACTCGGGAGAGGGGACCACGAGCAGTACTTC.

This chain connects TRBV18 to TRBJ1-4; D is uncertain. CDR3 length: 15 amino acids. The germline CDR1 and CDR2 sequences are KGHSH and LQKENI. Trimming left V 3 bases short and J 0 bases short, with 8 bases between. DNA for the CDR3: TGTGCCAGCTCACCGCGGGTTGCAACTAATGAAAAACTGTTTTTT. Translated, it gives CASSPRVATNEKLFF.

J is TRBJ2-7 and V is TRBV5-5; 11 bases fit TRBD1. The V segment lost 4 bases and the J segment 3 bases; nucleotides outside the gene matches: 3. Germline V gene lookup returns CDR1 SGHKS and CDR2 YYEKEE (reference sequence). The CDR3 runs 14 residues. The CDR3 region has the DNA TGTGCCAGCAGCCCCGGGACAGGGGGCTACGAGCAGTACTTC. Its protein product is CASSPGTGGYEQYF.

The V gene is TRBV5-1, the J gene TRBJ1-1; D is uncertain. The V gene's germline CDR1 is SGHRS and CDR2 YFSETQ. Deletions cut 0 bases from V and 2 bases from J, with 8 bases between. The CDR3 sequence is 14 residues long. The CDR3 protein is CASSLGEANTEAFF. In DNA form, the CDR3 reads TGCGCCAGCAGCTTGGGGGAGGCAAACACTGAAGCTTTCTTT.

This clone was counted once. The DNA for the CDR3 is TGTGCCAGCAGCAGACAGGCCTCCTACAATGAGCAGTTCTTC. The encoded protein is CASSRQASYNEQFF. The chain carries TRBV9 and TRBJ2-1; TRBD1 is a possible D gene (6 bases). CDR1 is SGDLS and CDR2 is YYNGEE in the germline V gene. V lost 4 bases, J lost 0 bases, and 8 bases lay in between. The CDR3 contains 14 residues.

V and J are TRBV5-1 and TRBJ1-4, with D perhaps TRBD1 (5 bases). V lost 0 bases to trimming and J lost 8 bases, with 14 bases between them. This CDR3 is 15 amino acids long. Per the germline V gene, CDR1 is SGHRS and CDR2 is YFSETQ. The CDR3, as DNA: TGCGCCAGCAGCTTGGTACCAGGGAGGGAAGAAAAACTGTTTTTT. It encodes CASSLVPGREEKLFF.

The chain combines TRBV30 with TRBJ2-5; D not resolved. Deletions cut 4 bases from V and 2 bases from J, with 8 bases between. The CDR3 is made up of 12 amino acids. The germline CDR1 and CDR2 sequences are GTSNPN and SVGIG (reference sequence). The CDR3 reads CAWTYGQETQYF. The CDR3 DNA follows: TGTGCCTGGACCTATGGACAAGAGACCCAGTACTTC. Using reference TRBV30 and TRBJ2-5 for the parts outside the CDR3, the full variable domain is SQTIHQWPATLVQPVGSPLSLECTVEGTSNPNLYWYRQAAGRGLQLLFYSVGIGQISSEVPQNLSASRPQDRQFILSSKKLLLSDSGFYLCAWTYGQETQYFGPGTRLLVL.

The J gene is TRBJ2-7, the V gene TRBV18; D call uncertain. The germline V gene encodes CDR1 KGHSH and CDR2 LQKENI. The CDR3 loop spans 15 amino acids. The V end was cut by 1 base, the J end by 4 bases, with 14 bases between. The CDR3 is CASSPLLGGEYEQYF. CDR3 nucleotides: TGTGCCAGCTCACCACTTTTGGGTGGGGAATACGAGCAGTACTTC.

The chain has TRBV7-9 and TRBJ1-4; possibly TRBD1 for D (6 bases). Trimming left V 3 bases short and J 0 bases short, with 8 bases between. CDR1 is SEHNR, CDR2 FQNEAQ, per germline (reference sequence). This CDR3 has 15 amino acids. CDR3 bases: TGTGCCAGCAGCTTGGGGACAACAACTAATGAAAAACTGTTTTTT. It yields the protein CASSLGTTTNEKLFF.

This chain links TRBV7-6 with TRBJ2-7, with D tentatively TRBD1 (6 bases). From germline, CDR1 is SGHVS and CDR2 FNYEAQ. There are 14 residues in the CDR3. Trimming pared 2 bases from V and 5 bases from J, leaving 13 bases between. This chain's CDR3 is CASSLFPGAHEQYF. In DNA form, the CDR3 reads TGTGCCAGCAGCTTATTCCCAGGGGCCCACGAGCAGTACTTC.

The chain is built from TRBV2 and TRBJ1-6; 7 nucleotides align to TRBD1. The V gene end was trimmed by 5 bases and the J gene end by 10 bases; junction bases not matched to a gene: 5. Germline V gives CDR1 SNHLY, CDR2 FYNNEI. This CDR3 is built from 13 residues. In nucleotides, the CDR3 is TGTGCCAGCAGTAATGACAGGGACTCACCCCTCCACTTT. It is translated as CASSNDRDSPLHF. Full variable domain (rest looked up from reference TRBV2 and TRBJ1-6): EPEVTQTPSHQVTQMGQEVILRCVPISNHLYFYWYRQILGQKVEFLVSFYNNEISEKSEIFDDQFSVERPDGSNFTLKIRSTKLEDSAMYFCASSNDRDSPLHFGNGTRLTVT.

V gene TRBV11-2 combines with J gene TRBJ1-2; 7 bases line up with TRBD1. CDR3 length equals 14 residues. Germline V gene data show CDR1 as SGHAT and CDR2 as FQNNGV. V trimming: 5 bases; J trimming: 4 bases; junction bases outside the gene matches: 7. The CDR3 DNA reads as TGTGCCAGCAGCAACGTCCGGGACAGCTATGGCTACACCTTC. Amino acid sequence: CASSNVRDSYGYTF.